The 30 T cell receptor beta chains reported below all come from one sample, sequenced in a study of T cell responses to AZD1222 COVID-19 vaccine. Clones were sequenced by immunoSEQ multiplex PCR, and TCRdb holds only the in-frame ones, with some missing. The data show about 94,000 clones, over 75% seen once. The sample here was peripheral blood, taken on day 0 of AZD1222 vaccination. The source is an adult in good health.

Here the CDR3 DNA reads TGTGCCAGCAGCTTAGGGGGGGTACTCTATGGCTACACCTTC. This codes for CASSLGGVLYGYTF. The chain has TRBV7-2 and TRBJ1-2; perhaps TRBD1 as D (5 bases). The CDR3 runs 14 residues. V was trimmed by 1 base and J by 4 bases, leaving 10 bases between them. Per the germline V gene, CDR1 is SGHTA and CDR2 is FQGNSA.

The chain recombines TRBV27 with TRBJ2-1, with 8 bases fitting TRBD1. The germline V gene has CDR1 MNHEY and CDR2 SMNVEV (reference sequence). The CDR3 length is 15 residues. The V segment lost 8 bases and the J segment 2 bases; nucleotides outside the gene matches: 8. The CDR3: CASLDRTGPYNEQFF. CDR3 DNA: TGTGCCAGCTTAGATAGGACAGGGCCCTACAATGAGCAGTTCTTC.

This sequence joins TRBV15 and TRBJ1-2, with D possibly matching TRBD1 (6 bases). This CDR3 spans 14 amino acids. V lost 1 base, J lost 6 bases, and 12 bases lay in between. In germline, CDR1 is LNHNV, CDR2 YYDKDF (reference sequence). The DNA for the CDR3 is TGTGCCACCAGCAGAGCCGGGGGCGGAAATGGCTACACCTTC. Protein product: CATSRAGGGNGYTF.

The chain joins TRBV5-6 to TRBJ1-4; TRBD1 aligns across 7 bases. This CDR3 is 15 amino acids long. Germline assignment: CDR1 SGHDT and CDR2 YYEEEE. Trimming at V came to 4 bases and at J to 0 bases, leaving 3 bases not matched to a gene. As DNA, the CDR3 is TGTGCCAGCAGCAGAACAGGGGCAACTAATGAAAAACTGTTTTTT. This encodes CASSRTGATNEKLFF.

The CDR3 here is CASSLRQGTQNTEAFF. The DNA for the CDR3 is TGTGCCAGCAGCTTAAGACAGGGAACCCAGAACACTGAAGCTTTCTTT. This rearrangement joins TRBV7-3 to TRBJ1-1; TRBD1 matches at 7 bases. Germline CDR1 reads SGHTA; CDR2 reads FQGTGA. Trimming at V came to 1 base and at J to 1 base, leaving 6 bases not matched to a gene. This CDR3 spans 16 amino acids.

The chain is built from TRBV5-1 and TRBJ2-7, with 7 nucleotides matching TRBD2. Germline V gene sequence: CDR1 SGHRS, CDR2 YFSETQ. This CDR3 contains 14 residues. V shed 5 bases and J 3 bases; nucleotides not matched to a gene: 8. This CDR3 reads CASSFAGEHYEQYF. CDR3 nucleotides: TGCGCCAGCAGTTTTGCGGGGGAACACTACGAGCAGTACTTC.

The gene calls are TRBV6-5 and TRBJ1-2; D remains ambiguous. V dropped 6 bases and J dropped 2 bases, with 13 bases sitting between them. In germline, CDR1 is MNHEY, CDR2 SVGAGI. The CDR3 contains 14 residues. CDR3 residues: CASRLVRGNYGYTF. In DNA, the CDR3 is TGTGCCAGCAGGTTGGTCCGAGGGAACTATGGCTACACCTTC.

The chain is built from TRBV19 and TRBJ2-2, with TRBD1 identical over 8 bases. This CDR3 region has 15 residues. Germline-derived CDR1 and CDR2 are LNHDA and SQIVND (reference sequence). V dropped 8 bases and J dropped 1; count of bases not matched to a gene: 6. The CDR3 DNA is TGTGCCAGTGGGAGTGGACAGGGGAACACCGGGGAGCTGTTTTTT. This gives the protein CASGSGQGNTGELFF.

The genes are TRBV9 and TRBJ2-7, with D possibly matching TRBD1 (6 bases). This CDR3 comprises 18 residues. CDR1 and CDR2 from the germline V gene are SGDLS and YYNGEE. V was shortened by 1 base and J by 0 bases, with 20 bases between the two germline ends. The CDR3 DNA sequence: TGTGCCAGCAGCGTATGGCCCTCCGGGACACCGGACTCCTACGAGCAGTACTTC. The encoded protein is CASSVWPSGTPDSYEQYF.

The CDR3 loop is CASPGQKETQYF. The CDR3 DNA is TGTGCCAGCCCTGGACAGAAGGAGACCCAGTACTTC. V gene TRBV25-1 combines with J gene TRBJ2-5; weak D call: TRBD1 (6 bases). The V and J ends lost 8 bases and 5 bases respectively, with 12 bases between them. This CDR3 has 12 amino acids. Germline V gene data show CDR1 as MGHDK and CDR2 as SYGVNS.

This clone turned up a few times. The chain uses TRBV27 and TRBJ1-3; D uncertain. This CDR3 comprises 16 residues. Per germline, CDR1 MNHEY and CDR2 SMNVEV (reference sequence). V was clipped by 0 bases and J by 0 bases, with 9 bases between them. CDR3 sequence: CASSLSATHSGNTIYF. In DNA form, the CDR3 reads TGTGCCAGCAGTTTATCGGCCACACACTCTGGAAACACCATATATTTT.

The rearrangement joins TRBV19 to TRBJ2-7, with D tentatively TRBD1 or TRBD2 (5 bases each). This CDR3 is 13 amino acids long. With 7 bases removed from V and 0 bases from J, the gap between germline ends came to 10 bases. The germline CDR1 and CDR2 sequences are LNHDA and SQIVND (reference sequence). CDR3 in amino acids: CASTGRSSYEQYF. DNA for the CDR3: TGTGCCAGTACGGGGCGATCCTCCTACGAGCAGTACTTC.

The rearrangement joins TRBV30 to TRBJ2-7; 9 nucleotides match TRBD2. This CDR3 has 14 residues. The trim removed 2 bases at V and 0 bases at J, leaving 2 bases unmatched. Germline CDR1 and CDR2: GTSNPN and SVGIG (reference sequence). The chain's CDR3 is CAWSPGLASYEQYF. The DNA for the CDR3 is TGTGCCTGGAGTCCGGGACTAGCCTCCTACGAGCAGTACTTC.

The chain combines TRBV29-1 with TRBJ1-1, with D possibly being TRBD1 (5 bases). CDR1 is SQVTM, CDR2 ANQGSEA, per germline. CDR3 length: 13 amino acids. V shed 4 bases and J shed 2 bases, with 11 bases lying between them. CDR3 residues: CSVARGRNTEAFF. The CDR3 coding sequence is TGCAGCGTTGCAAGGGGCCGAAACACTGAAGCTTTCTTT.

This chain's CDR3 is CASSYLLGTQYF. CDR3 in DNA: TGTGCCAGCAGTTACCTCTTAGGGACCCAGTACTTC. The chain links TRBV6-2 or TRBV6-3 to TRBJ2-5; D not certain. Germline CDR1 reads MNHEY; CDR2 reads SVGEGT. The CDR3 sequence is 12 residues long. V dropped 2 bases and J dropped 7 bases, with 8 bases sitting between them.

The J gene is TRBJ1-4, the V gene TRBV19, with D maybe TRBD1 (5 bases). Germline lookup yields CDR1 LNHDA and CDR2 SQIVND (reference sequence). CDR3 length: 15 amino acids. Trimming removed 6 bases at V and 2 bases at J, with 13 bases between. CDR3 nucleotide sequence: TGTGCCAGTAGCCAATCAGGGAGGACTAATGAAAAACTGTTTTTT. Translating it yields CASSQSGRTNEKLFF.

This sequence joins TRBV27 and TRBJ1-4; D is uncertain. Trimming pared 6 bases from V and 8 bases from J, leaving 13 bases between. CDR1 is MNHEY and CDR2 is SMNVEV in the germline V gene (reference sequence). The CDR3 covers 13 residues. This CDR3 is CASSRVRREKLFF. The CDR3 DNA is TGTGCCAGCAGCCGAGTCCGCAGGGAAAAACTGTTTTTT.

The chain joins TRBV11-1 to TRBJ2-7; the match to TRBD2 covers 9 bases. The V and J ends lost 1 base and 3 bases, in that order; junction bases with no gene match: 7. This CDR3 contains 16 residues. The germline V gene has CDR1 SGHAT and CDR2 FQDESV (reference sequence). DNA for the CDR3: TGTGCCAGCAGCTTAGTTGGCGGGGGGGCCAACTACGAGCAGTACTTC. Its translation is CASSLVGGGANYEQYF.

V usage is TRBV12-5 and J usage is TRBJ1-4, with 8 bases fitting TRBD1. This CDR3 comprises 14 residues. Trimming removed 6 bases from V and 7 bases from J; junction bases left unmatched: 7. CDR1 is LGHNT, CDR2 FRNRAP, per germline. CDR3 DNA: TGTGCTAGTGGAAGACAGGGGATGGGTGAAAAACTGTTTTTT. Amino acids: CASGRQGMGEKLFF.

V is TRBV5-8 and J is TRBJ2-7; D ambiguous. The germline V gene encodes CDR1 SGHTS and CDR2 YDEGEE. The CDR3 spans 15 residues. V was pared by 4 bases and J by 3 bases, with 17 bases between. CDR3 sequence reads: CASSPEIGSLYEQYF. CDR3 DNA: TGTGCCAGCAGCCCGGAAATCGGCAGCCTCTACGAGCAGTACTTC.

This clone has more than one count but fewer than ten. Here the CDR3 reads CASSQDSGPPPREQYF. CDR3 nucleotide sequence: TGCGCCAGCAGCCAAGACTCGGGGCCCCCCCCGAGGGAGCAGTACTTC. The chain carries TRBV4-1 and TRBJ2-7; perhaps D is TRBD1 or TRBD2 (5 bases each). Germline CDR1 reads MGHRA; CDR2 reads YSYEKL. This CDR3 is 16 amino acids long. Trimming took 0 bases from V and 7 from J, leaving 19 bases between them.

The chain carries TRBV7-8 and TRBJ1-2, with D possibly being TRBD1 (5 bases). The germline gives CDR1 SGHVS, CDR2 FQNEAQ. V lost 0 bases, J lost 5 bases, and 13 bases lay in between. The CDR3 has 15 residues. The CDR3, as DNA: TGTGCCAGCAGCTTAGCCCGGGGACTGGGATATGGCTACACCTTC. It codes for CASSLARGLGYGYTF. The full variable domain, rest sourced from reference TRBV7-8 and TRBJ1-2, is GAGVSQSPRYKVAKRGQDVALRCDPISGHVSLFWYQQALGQGPEFLTYFQNEAQLDKSGLPSDRFFAERPEGSVSTLKIQRTQQEDSAVYLCASSLARGLGYGYTFGSGTRLTVV.

This clone showed up just once. The chain couples TRBV5-6 to TRBJ1-6; TRBD1 is a possible D gene (5 bases). CDR3 length: 14 amino acids. Looked up from germline, CDR1 is SGHDT and CDR2 is YYEEEE. V shed 5 bases and J shed 7 bases, with 13 bases lying between them. The CDR3 protein is CASRRDVVNSPLHF. Written as DNA, the CDR3 is TGTGCCAGCAGAAGGGACGTTGTGAATTCACCCCTCCACTTT.

The chain carries TRBV30 and TRBJ2-6, with D hard to call. Trimming stripped 0 bases from V and 15 bases from J, with 9 bases between. Germline-derived CDR1 and CDR2 are GTSNPN and SVGIG (reference sequence). There are 11 residues in the CDR3. The CDR3 sequence is CAWSVRTALTF. CDR3 DNA: TGTGCCTGGAGTGTAAGAACCGCCCTGACTTTC.

CDR3: CASSAPLGNTEAFF. The CDR3 region has the DNA TGTGCCAGCAGCGCCCCGTTGGGGAACACTGAAGCTTTCTTT. The chain links TRBV5-6 to TRBJ1-1; no clear D. This CDR3 region has 14 residues. V gave up 4 bases and J gave up 1 base, with 11 bases separating them. Germline CDR1 and CDR2: SGHDT and YYEEEE.

This clone has at least ten counts. V and J are TRBV12-3 or TRBV12-4 and TRBJ1-2; TRBD1 agrees at 7 bases. J lost 3 bases, V lost 10 bases, and 8 bases had no gene match. This CDR3 comprises 13 residues. CDR3 amino acids: CATRPTGYYGYTF. DNA of the CDR3: TGTGCCACCAGACCGACAGGGTACTATGGCTACACCTTC.

This chain connects TRBV29-1 to TRBJ2-3; D uncertain. Germline CDR1 is SQVTM and CDR2 is ANQGSEA. This CDR3 is 12 amino acids long. V was cut by 4 bases and J by 4 bases, with 9 bases left in between. The CDR3: CSVGDSSDTQYF. CDR3 nucleotide sequence: TGCAGCGTTGGGGATAGCTCAGATACGCAGTATTTT.

The sample holds a few counts of this clone. This chain connects TRBV5-1 to TRBJ1-2, with D possibly TRBD1 on 6 matching bases. Trimming removed 2 bases from V and 6 bases from J, with 14 bases in between. The germline V gene encodes CDR1 SGHRS and CDR2 YFSETQ. This CDR3 region has 14 residues. DNA for the CDR3: TGCGCCAGCAGCTTTAGGACAGACGCTCATGGCTACACCTTC. It is translated as CASSFRTDAHGYTF.

This clone was seen just once. This chain links TRBV29-1 with TRBJ1-1; TRBD1 matches 7 bases. Germline V gene lookup returns CDR1 SQVTM and CDR2 ANQGSEA. CDR3 length: 12 amino acids. Trimming at V came to 6 bases and at J to 7 bases, leaving 8 bases not matched to a gene. CDR3: CSVSGQVVEAFF. The CDR3 bases are TGCAGCGTGTCTGGACAGGTGGTTGAAGCTTTCTTT.

This clone is a singleton in its sample. The chain employs TRBV3-1 (or the pseudogene TRBV3-2) and TRBJ2-7; a weak D match, TRBD1 (7 bases). The germline V gene encodes CDR1 LGHDT and CDR2 YNNKEL (reference sequence). V was shortened by 4 bases and J by 5 bases, with 15 bases between the two germline ends. This CDR3 is built from 14 residues. The DNA of the CDR3 is TGTGCCAGCAGCCGCTCGGAGGGGGCGGACGAGCAGTACTTC. This sequence encodes CASSRSEGADEQYF.